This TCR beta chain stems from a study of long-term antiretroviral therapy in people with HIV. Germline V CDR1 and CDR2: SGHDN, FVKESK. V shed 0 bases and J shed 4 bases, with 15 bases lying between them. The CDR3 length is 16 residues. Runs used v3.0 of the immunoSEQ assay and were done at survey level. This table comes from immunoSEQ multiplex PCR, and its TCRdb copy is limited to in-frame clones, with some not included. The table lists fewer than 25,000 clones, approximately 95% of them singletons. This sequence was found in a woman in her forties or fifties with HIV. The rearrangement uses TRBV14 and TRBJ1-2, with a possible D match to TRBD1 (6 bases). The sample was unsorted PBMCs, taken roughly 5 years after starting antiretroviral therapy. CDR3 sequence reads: CASSQDWVQGSYGYTF. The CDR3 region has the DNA TGTGCCAGCAGCCAAGATTGGGTACAGGGTAGCTATGGCTACACCTTC.